These 16 T cell receptor beta chains were all obtained from the same sample, sequenced in a study of CD8+ T cells in alopecia areata. Sequencing templates came from extracted RNA that was reverse transcribed into cDNA. Measured with immunoSEQ multiplex PCR; TCRdb has only the in-frame clones, and not every one. Of about 190,000 clones detected, 60% appear once; the ten largest clones hold roughly 0.67%. Documented treatment: oral pan-JAK inhibitor, 5-10 mg twice daily. The specimen comprised CD4+ T cells sorted from blood, sampled at week 4, from a patient treated with tofacitinib. The receptors derive from a human donor with alopecia areata.

The V gene is TRBV30, the J gene TRBJ2-2; D is undetermined. V lost 4 bases to trimming and J lost 7 bases, with 10 bases between them. Germline-derived CDR1 and CDR2 are GTSNPN and SVGIG (reference sequence). This CDR3 has 12 residues. DNA for the CDR3: TGTGCCTGGACCTTGCAGATCGGGGAGCTGTTTTTT. Translated, it gives CAWTLQIGELFF.

Only a few counts were recorded for this clone. The chain has TRBV11-3 and TRBJ2-5; D may be TRBD2 (6 bases). The CDR3 totals 15 residues. Germline V lookup: CDR1 SGHNT, CDR2 YENEEA. Trimming took 1 base from V and 2 from J, leaving 11 bases between them. In DNA form, the CDR3 reads TGTGCCAGCAGCTTAGCCGCGGGATCTCAAGAGACCCAGTACTTC. Translation: CASSLAAGSQETQYF.

The rearrangement uses TRBV18 and TRBJ2-1, with D possibly called TRBD1 or TRBD2 (5 bases each). CDR1 is KGHSH and CDR2 is LQKENI in the germline V gene. The germline V and J ends were trimmed by 6 bases and 4 bases, with 19 bases remaining between them. The CDR3 has 16 amino acids. CDR3 sequence (DNA): TGTGCCAGCTCCTTCCTCCGGGACGCCCAATACAATGAGCAGTTCTTC. Translating gives CASSFLRDAQYNEQFF.

The J gene is TRBJ2-5, the V gene TRBV18; D is unresolved. Germline V gene lookup returns CDR1 KGHSH and CDR2 LQKENI. This CDR3 is built from 16 residues. V was cut by 0 bases and J by 2 bases, with 13 bases left in between. The CDR3 DNA sequence: TGTGCCAGCTCACCACCCCGGTCTCGGGTGCAAGAGACCCAGTACTTC. This gives the protein CASSPPRSRVQETQYF.

The V call is TRBV4-3, the J call TRBJ2-3; 9 bases fit TRBD2. Germline CDR1 and CDR2: LGHNA and YSLEER. Trimming cost V 4 bases and J 8 bases; bases outside gene matches: 4. The CDR3 has 13 residues. The CDR3 protein is CASSPEAGGTQYF. The DNA of the CDR3 is TGCGCCAGCAGCCCAGAAGCGGGGGGTACGCAGTATTTT.

This chain links TRBV29-1 with TRBJ2-1; D unclear. CDR1 SQVTM and CDR2 ANQGSEA come from the germline V gene. This CDR3 region has 13 residues. V was clipped by 5 bases and J by 10 bases, with 18 bases between them. CDR3 residues: CSVSDLTTREQFF. DNA for the CDR3: TGCAGCGTTTCAGACTTAACGACACGGGAGCAGTTCTTC.

The rearrangement joins TRBV4-1 to TRBJ1-4; 7 bases match TRBD1. Germline values: CDR1 MGHRA, CDR2 YSYEKL. The CDR3 has 18 residues. The trim removed 1 base at V and 0 bases at J, leaving 8 bases unmatched. CDR3 in amino acids: CASSQVQGFGATNEKLFF. In nucleotides, the CDR3 is TGCGCCAGCAGCCAAGTACAGGGGTTCGGGGCAACTAATGAAAAACTGTTTTTT.

The V gene is TRBV5-6, the J gene TRBJ1-2, with D tentatively TRBD1 (6 bases). The CDR3 is 16 residues long. The V gene lost 2 bases and the J gene lost 3 bases, with 17 bases spanning the gap. CDR1 and CDR2 (germline): SGHDT, YYEEEE. The CDR3 coding sequence is TGTGCCAGCAGCTTTCGGGGAACAGGGCCGGACTATGGCTACACCTTC. It is translated as CASSFRGTGPDYGYTF.

CDR3 protein: CASSSNTDTQYF. The CDR3 coding sequence is TGTGCCAGCAGCTCGAACACAGATACGCAGTATTTT. The rearrangement links TRBV5-4 to TRBJ2-3; D gene ambiguous. Trimming removed 3 bases at V and 2 bases at J, with 4 bases between. The germline V gene encodes CDR1 SGHNT and CDR2 YYREEE (reference sequence). The CDR3 is 12 residues long. Combining the CDR3 with reference TRBV5-4 and TRBJ2-3 gives the whole variable domain ETGVTQSPTHLIKTRGQQVTLRCSSQSGHNTVSWYQQALGQGPQFIFQYYREEENGRGNFPPRFSGLQFPNYSSELNVNALELDDSALYLCASSSNTDTQYFGPGTRLTVL.

The chain couples TRBV28 to TRBJ2-1; TRBD2 might be the D (5 bases). The CDR3 runs to 13 residues. With 5 bases removed from V and 7 bases from J, the gap between germline ends came to 12 bases. Germline V lookup: CDR1 MDHEN, CDR2 SYDVKM. The CDR3 spells CASSGPRGNEQFF. As DNA, the CDR3 is TGTGCCAGCAGTGGGCCCCGAGGGAATGAGCAGTTCTTC.

The chain has TRBV5-1 and TRBJ1-1; TRBD1 aligns across 7 bases. Looked up from germline, CDR1 is SGHRS and CDR2 is YFSETQ. This CDR3 has 13 residues. After removal of 5 bases from V and 3 bases from J, the junction contained 4 bases not matched to a gene. The CDR3 region has the DNA TGCGCCAGCAGGACAGGGCTTGACACTGAAGCTTTCTTT. Its protein product is CASRTGLDTEAFF.

The rearrangement uses TRBV30 and TRBJ2-7; 8 positions match TRBD1. Germline V CDR1 and CDR2: GTSNPN, SVGIG (reference sequence). J gave up 2 bases and V 1 base, and 4 bases lay outside the gene matches. The CDR3 sequence is 14 residues long. CDR3 nucleotides: TGTGCCTGGAGTGCGGACAGGGCTCCCTACGAGCAGTACTTC. Encoded protein: CAWSADRAPYEQYF.

V usage is TRBV30 and J usage is TRBJ2-3; D gene unclear. The length of the CDR3 is 14 residues. The germline gives CDR1 GTSNPN, CDR2 SVGIG (reference sequence). Trimming shortened V by 0 bases and J by 2 bases, and 9 bases separated the two germline ends. The CDR3, as DNA: TGTGCCTGGAGTGTAGAACGGTTCACAGATACGCAGTATTTT. Translated: CAWSVERFTDTQYF.

CDR3 in DNA: TGCAGCGCGAGAGGACAGGTCTCTGGTTTGTCTGGAAACACCATATATTTT. It encodes CSARGQVSGLSGNTIYF. The rearrangement links TRBV29-1 to TRBJ1-3; TRBD1 agrees at 7 bases. This CDR3 contains 17 residues. The J segment lost 1 base and the V segment lost 7 bases, leaving 16 bases of the junction unmatched. In germline, CDR1 is SQVTM, CDR2 ANQGSEA.

In its sample, this clone was seen a few times. The chain recombines TRBV7-8 with TRBJ1-5; perhaps TRBD1 as D (5 bases). The CDR3 extends over 15 amino acids. The ends were cut back, 2 bases at V and 2 bases at J, with 10 bases in the middle. CDR1 and CDR2 from the germline V gene are SGHVS and FQNEAQ. This CDR3 is CASSLLGTRNQPQHF. The DNA of the CDR3 is TGTGCCAGCAGCTTATTGGGGACCCGCAATCAGCCCCAGCATTTT.

This clone was detected a few times. The rearrangement joins TRBV4-2 to TRBJ2-1; D is unclear. V was cut by 2 bases and J by 5 bases, with 10 bases left in between. Germline CDR1 is LGHNA and CDR2 is YNFKEQ. This CDR3 is built from 14 residues. CDR3 nucleotides: TGTGCCAGCAGCCAAATCCGGGCGGACAATGAGCAGTTCTTC. This gives the protein CASSQIRADNEQFF.